This T cell receptor (beta chain) was identified in a study of cytomegalovirus exposure and HLA in healthy donors (dated by TCRdb to the late 2010s). At the level of the whole study: According to an earlier analysis of a few hundred of the donors, 150 million to 200 million T cells yielded 117 million unique TCR beta sequences and 250 to 350 Gb of sequence data. An early release covering 500 to 750 HLA-typed donors comprised approximately 300 gigabases of sequencing data and about 90 million unique TCR sequences. The genetic ancestry cluster associated with self-reported Caucasian donors included over 65% of the approximately 430 genotyped donors. The study was designed to test whether signatures of past pathogen exposure could be identified by cataloging public T cell receptors. The study used immunosequencing to profile the T cell repertoires of 600 to 850 subjects and linked those repertoires to cytomegalovirus serostatus. In addition to the first cohort of around 670 subjects, a separate validation cohort of approximately 120 different subjects was used. The study combined high-throughput TCR immunosequencing, statistical association of individual TCRs with disease status, and machine learning to predict cytomegalovirus infection status. A later analysis re-examined previously published TCR beta repertoires from 600 to 700 donors and added high-resolution HLA genotyping to investigate patterns of TCR occurrence. The later analysis used no new phenotypic data to find candidate immune exposures, relying instead on TCR beta sequences and their occurrence across donors. To decide whether each TCR beta V gene segment behaved as functional or pseudogenic, an earlier analysis of fewer than 750 of the donors relied on high-throughput TCR beta sequencing. Donor age, sex, ethnicity and CMV serostatus were compiled together with the repertoire data. A later genetic analysis took genome-wide SNP genotypes for about three fifths of the 666 donors and used that subset as a discovery cohort. Every discovery cohort repertoire had been produced on one sequencing platform. Class I and class II HLA loci were covered by the typing at four-digit resolution. The number of donors typed differed by locus, with roughly 629-640 for A, B, C, DRB1 and DQB1, more than 500 for DQA1, over 600 for DPA1, and 472 for DPB1. Four to six DR-DQ haplotypes were handled as single units for association and clustering, since linkage in the cohort was strong. On average, around 240,000 unique TCR beta nucleotide sequences were sequenced per donor among a few hundred genotyped donors of the cohort, with around 19% of those sequences being non-productive.

A few counts support this clone. Its specific antigen is unknown. No per-base quality is available; no much larger clone lies one base away. Paper-wide results and their limitations: A later analysis found that TCR association rates varied across HLA loci, with DRB1 alleles showing the most associated TCRs and HLA-C alleles the fewest. According to a later analysis, parvovirus B19, influenza, CMV and Epstein-Barr virus appeared linked to several top co-occurrence clusters. While some public TCRs were present in many individuals, most TCR sequences turned up only very rarely across donors. This cohort had only TCR beta chains sequenced, and the lack of alpha or paired-chain data limited which features could be detected. Strong co-occurrence of HLA alleles, especially DR and DQ, made assigning TCR associations to individual alleles difficult. V-gene and J-gene trimming of TCR beta chains was associated with a missense DCLRE1C variant in a later genetic analysis, and the association was replicated in an independent cohort. Because the 87-base-pair reads could not distinguish some IMGT-functional V segments, including TRBV6-2 and TRBV6-3, those segments were excluded. A few of the identified cytomegalovirus-associated TCR beta chains were confirmed in vitro to be specific for cytomegalovirus antigens. The study gave a list of under 200 TCR beta chains associated with cytomegalovirus. Because HLA typing was unavailable for some donors at each locus, only the typed subset was used in association tests. At a false discovery rate of 0.05, a later analysis linked roughly 17,000 TCR beta sequences to specific HLA alleles. In a later genetic analysis, fewer N-insertions in productive TCRs were reported among donors in an Asian-associated ancestry cluster than the roughly 700-donor mean. The classifier was reported to diagnose cytomegalovirus status with high specificity and sensitivity in both the original cohort and the validation cohort. A cluster of highly shared sequence variants was judged likely to be a technical artifact of the sequencing pipeline. In a later analysis, most CMV-associated TCR beta chains were found to appear HLA-restricted, with HLA associations seemingly driven largely by CMV exposure. Because counts were too low, approximately 15 rarely observed V segments, including chromosome 9 orphons, were excluded from the earlier analysis of 587 of the donors. Immune exposure information for the cohort was limited to CMV serostatus. In an earlier analysis of around 600 of the donors, most TCR beta V segments were observed in productive rearrangements about 90% or about 30% of the time, broadly matching IMGT annotations. Presence/absence analyses assumed roughly uniform sequencing depth across donors, an assumption that may not hold. Linkage disequilibrium might explain the correlated functional status among segregating V segments, but an unknown experimental factor could not be excluded. A later analysis found that HLA-associated TCR beta chains were more clonally expanded and had lower generation probabilities than equally common non-associated chains. A further reported finding was that TCR beta sequences accurately predicted the HLA-A and HLA-B alleles for most subjects in the first cohort. The authors suggested that the approach could potentially be generalized to other disease states and immunological phenotypes.

The library was produced with the immunoSEQ multiplex PCR assay. For the multiplex PCR, a mixture combining 60 forward primers for TCR Vbeta segments and 13 reverse primers for TCR Jbeta segments was used. The CDR3 region of rearranged TCR beta genes was amplified from genomic DNA by a multiplex PCR assay. On the Illumina HiSeq System, the amplified TCR beta libraries were sequenced as 87-base-pair reads. As for the authors' bioinformatics: A later analysis tallied around 80 million unique TCR beta chains across the roughly 610 repertoires, and about 10 million of those chains were shared by two or more donors. Raw reads were error-corrected and collapsed into unique sequences with a nearest-neighbor algorithm that merged closely related sequences to remove PCR and sequencing errors. To assign V, D and J gene segments, CDR3 sequences were aligned to IMGT reference sequences. For a sequence to be retained, at least a six-nucleotide match to both a V gene segment and a J gene segment was required. Rearrangements were called productive when the CDR3 lacked stop codons and stayed in frame with V and J; all others were non-productive. Following IMGT convention, CDR3 was defined as the stretch from the second conserved V-encoded cysteine up to the conserved J-encoded phenylalanine. The earlier analysis of about 610 of the donors excluded any sequence lacking an unambiguous match to a single V gene segment. An earlier analysis of 500 to 700 of the donors classified V segments as functional when productive rearrangements were above 56.7% and as segregating when the standard deviation between donors was above 5%. To diagnose cytomegalovirus status from the catalog of TCR beta chain sequences, a statistical classification framework was built. In a later analysis, V and J genes were assigned by comparing TCR nucleotide sequences against IMGT/GENE-DB human TR gene sequences. In a later analysis, CDR3 sequences and most-parsimonious VDJ recombination scenarios were assigned using the TCRdist pipeline. In a later analysis, every TCR beta chain was defined by the combination of its CDR3 amino acid sequence and its V-gene family, and reads without a unique V-gene family were dropped. As a way to deal with suspected cross-contamination and a sequencing artifact, a later analysis dropped roughly 620 nucleotide sequences that were highly shared and had low generation probability. In a later analysis, a clonal expansion index for each public chain was calculated from normalized within-repertoire ranks of inferred template counts. A later analysis computed generation probabilities with a VDJ recombination model fitted to out-of-frame rearrangements, and checked the results against IGoR. A later analysis scored TCR-TCR, TCR-HLA and TCR-CMV co-occurrence with hypergeometric tests, applying a repertoire-size bias correction to TCR pairs. To estimate false discovery rates, a later analysis permuted the HLA or CMV assignments 20 times. In a later analysis, co-occurring TCRs were grouped using DBSCAN, and TCRdist sequence similarity was added for clustering within HLA-allele-positive subsets. Repertoires with fewer than 30,000 or more than 120,000 public chains, plus five repertoires with anomalous nucleotide sharing, were excluded from co-occurrence clustering. As stored in TCRdb, this immuneACCESS dataset retains in-frame rearrangements with V and J assigned. A fraction of the clones does not appear; measured against another copy, unresolved V genes explain less than half of the discrepancy, and the remainder lacks a known reason. The V and J calls and clone size were taken over from that table, and D and trimming were inferred from the DNA. This sample comprises tens of thousands of clones, 55% to 75% of them detected only once. 3.4% of the sample is taken by the ten largest.

Germline trimming: 4 bases from V, 13 bases from J; junction bases outside gene matches: 6. Based on the germline V gene, the CDR1 and CDR2 sequences are SGHTA and FQGNSA. Including the terminal cysteine and phenylalanine, the CDR3 comprises 13 residues. The retained sequence is limited to the CDR3, 39 bases, with the frame set at the first base. The cohort comprised approximately 700 healthy bone marrow donors. At the time of sampling, all cohort members were nominally healthy, though unrecorded immune exposures were likely present. The donor tested CMV seronegative, placing the donor among the 352 seronegative members of the cohort. Every donor gave a peripheral blood sample, and the peripheral blood mononuclear cells from that sample were used for TCR beta sequencing. Genomic DNA was extracted from the blood cell samples with the Qiagen DNeasy Blood Extraction Kit.

Input material: PBMCs. The receptor was isolated from a woman aged 30 to 39 in good health and CMV-seronegative. In this chain, TRBV7-2 is recombined with TRBJ2-3; a stretch of 12 junction bases matches TRBD2. For the CDR3, the sequence is CASSSWTSGAEYF. The sequenced DNA is TGTGCCAGCAGCTCCTGGACTAGCGGGGCCGAGTATTTT.